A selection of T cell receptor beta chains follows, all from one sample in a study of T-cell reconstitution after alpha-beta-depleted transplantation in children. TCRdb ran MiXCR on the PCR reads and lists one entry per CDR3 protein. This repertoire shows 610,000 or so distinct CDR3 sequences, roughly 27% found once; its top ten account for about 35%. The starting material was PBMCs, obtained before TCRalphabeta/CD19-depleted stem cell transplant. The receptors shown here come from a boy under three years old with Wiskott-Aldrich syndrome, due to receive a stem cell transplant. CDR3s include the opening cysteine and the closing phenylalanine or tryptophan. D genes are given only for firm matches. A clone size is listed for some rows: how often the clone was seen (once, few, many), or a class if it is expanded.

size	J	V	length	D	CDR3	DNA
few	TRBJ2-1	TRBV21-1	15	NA	CASSLNSCSYNEQFF	TGTGCCAGCAGCCTCAACAGCTGTTCCTACAATGAGCAGTTCTTC
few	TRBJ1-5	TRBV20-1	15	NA	CSARDQGRSNQPQHF	TGCAGTGCTAGAGATCAAGGTCGTAGCAATCAGCCCCAGCATTTT
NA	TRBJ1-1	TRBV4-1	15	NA	CASSQDRRVITEAFF	TGCGCCAGCAGCCAAGATAGGAGGGTGATCACTGAAGCTTTCTTT
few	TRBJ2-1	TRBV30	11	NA	CAWSVRAEQFF	TGTGCCTGGAGTGTCAGGGCTGAGCAGTTCTTC
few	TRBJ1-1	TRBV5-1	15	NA	CASSFLRQMNTEAFF	TGCGCCAGCAGCTTCTTACGTCAGATGAACACTGAAGCTTTCTTT
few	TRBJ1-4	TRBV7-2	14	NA	CASSLWGANEKLFF	TGTGCCAGCAGCTTATGGGGCGCTAATGAAAAACTGTTTTTT
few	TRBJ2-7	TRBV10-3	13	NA	CAISGPVFYEQYF	TGTGCCATCAGTGGGCCAGTATTCTACGAGCAGTACTTC
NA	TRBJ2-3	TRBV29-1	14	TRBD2	CSVDGRAGEDTQYF	TGCAGCGTTGACGGACGAGCGGGAGAAGATACGCAGTATTTT
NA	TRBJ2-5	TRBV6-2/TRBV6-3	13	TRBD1	CASSWDRGASQYF	TGTGCCAGCAGTTGGGACAGGGGAGCGAGCCAGTACTTC
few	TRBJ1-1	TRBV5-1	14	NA	CASSLGPTNTEAFF	TGCGCCAGCAGCTTGGGACCGACTAACACTGAAGCTTTCTTT